Included here is one T cell receptor beta chain sequence, with context. This receptor's antigen is unknown. No per-base quality is available; no much larger clone lies one base away. The library was produced with the immunoSEQ multiplex PCR assay. The multiplex PCR relied on a mix of 60 forward primers for TCR Vbeta segments and 13 reverse primers for TCR Jbeta segments. Amplification of the CDR3 region of rearranged TCR beta genes was performed with a multiplex PCR assay on genomic DNA. On the Illumina HiSeq System, the amplified TCR beta libraries were sequenced as 87-base-pair reads. Under the source paper's analysis protocol: Across the 700 or so repertoires, a later analysis counted approximately 75 million unique TCR beta chains, 9.5 million to 12 million of which were shared by at least two donors. To remove PCR and sequencing errors, raw reads were error-corrected and collapsed into unique sequences using a nearest-neighbor algorithm that merged closely related sequences. To assign V, D and J gene segments, CDR3 sequences were aligned to IMGT reference sequences. For a sequence to be retained, at least a six-nucleotide match to both a V gene segment and a J gene segment was required. A rearrangement counted as productive if the CDR3 had no stop codons and remained in frame with V and J, and every other rearrangement counted as non-productive. CDR3 was defined according to IMGT convention as the region running from the second conserved V-encoded cysteine to the conserved J-encoded phenylalanine. In an earlier analysis of 500 to 650 of the donors, sequences lacking an unambiguous match to a single V gene segment were excluded. In an earlier analysis of 587 of the donors, a V segment was called functional when productive rearrangements were above 56.7%, and segregating when the standard deviation between donors exceeded 5%. To diagnose cytomegalovirus status from the catalog of TCR beta chain sequences, a statistical classification framework was built. In a later analysis, V and J genes were assigned by comparing TCR nucleotide sequences against IMGT/GENE-DB human TR gene sequences. In a later analysis, CDR3 sequences and most-parsimonious VDJ recombination scenarios were assigned using the TCRdist pipeline. A later analysis defined each TCR beta chain by its CDR3 amino acid sequence plus V-gene family, and excluded reads lacking a unique V-gene family. As a way to deal with suspected cross-contamination and a sequencing artifact, a later analysis dropped 500 to 700 nucleotide sequences that were highly shared and had low generation probability. In a later analysis, a clonal expansion index was calculated for each public chain from normalized within-repertoire ranks of inferred template counts. Generation probabilities in a later analysis came from a VDJ recombination model fitted to out-of-frame rearrangements, and those results were checked against IGoR. A later analysis scored TCR-TCR, TCR-HLA and TCR-CMV co-occurrence with hypergeometric tests, applying a repertoire-size bias correction to TCR pairs. A later analysis estimated false discovery rates by permuting HLA or CMV assignments 20 times. In a later analysis, co-occurring TCRs were grouped with DBSCAN, and TCRdist sequence similarity was added when clustering was performed within HLA-allele-positive subsets. For co-occurrence clustering, repertoires with fewer than 30,000 or more than 120,000 public chains were excluded, along with 5 or 6 repertoires with anomalous nucleotide sharing. TCRdb obtained this table from immuneACCESS and retained in-frame rearrangements with V and J assigned. These tables miss some clones; where compared with another copy, unresolved V genes account for less than half of the shortfall, and the remainder is unexplained. That table is the source of V, J and clone size, and D and trimming were worked out from the DNA. This sample lists approximately 90,000 clones; 60% to 80% were detected once. The top ten constitute less than 4.5% of the sample.

Relative to germline, V is missing 0 bases and J is missing 3 bases, with 10 bases of the junction outside any gene match. There are 18 amino acids in the CDR3, from cysteine to phenylalanine inclusive. Just CDR3 DNA is preserved here, 54 bases in frame from base 1. Based on the germline V gene, the CDR1 and CDR2 sequences are SGDLS and YYNGEE. The cohort was made up of about 670 healthy bone marrow donors. At the time of sampling, every cohort member was nominally healthy, though immune exposures that went unrecorded were likely present. The donor was CMV seronegative and was included in the group of 352 seronegative cohort members. Every donor gave a peripheral blood sample, and the peripheral blood mononuclear cells from that sample were used for TCR beta sequencing. Genomic DNA extraction from the blood cell samples was performed with the Qiagen DNeasy Blood Extraction Kit. The data were obtained in a study of cytomegalovirus exposure and HLA in healthy donors (TCRdb year 2017). For the wider study: According to an earlier analysis of 587 of the donors, roughly 180 million T cells yielded 90 million to 140 million unique TCR beta sequences and roughly 280 Gb of sequence data. An early release covering around 630 HLA-typed donors comprised 300 to 350 gigabases of sequencing data and roughly 85 million unique TCR sequences. The genetic ancestry cluster associated with self-reported Caucasian donors included about four fifths of the roughly 410 genotyped donors. The study aimed to test whether cataloging public T cell receptors could reveal signatures of past pathogen exposure. Using immunosequencing, the study profiled T cell repertoires from approximately 700 subjects and related those repertoires to cytomegalovirus serostatus. A separate validation cohort of 100 to 150 different subjects was used in addition to the roughly 670-subject first cohort. High-throughput TCR immunosequencing, statistical association of individual TCRs with disease status, and machine learning were combined to predict cytomegalovirus infection status. To study patterns of TCR occurrence, a later analysis re-analyzed previously published TCR beta repertoires from under 750 donors and added high-resolution HLA genotyping. Rather than drawing on any new phenotypic data, the later analysis identified candidate immune exposures from TCR beta sequences and the way those sequences occurred across donors. To decide whether each TCR beta V gene segment behaved as functional or pseudogenic, an earlier analysis of several hundred of the donors relied on high-throughput TCR beta sequencing. Donor age, sex, ethnicity and CMV serostatus were compiled together with the repertoire data. A later genetic analysis took genome-wide SNP genotypes for about 60% of the roughly 670 donors and used that subset as a discovery cohort. Every discovery cohort repertoire had been produced on one sequencing platform. HLA typing included class I and class II loci at four-digit resolution. Typing coverage varied by locus: roughly 629-640 donors for A, B, C, DRB1 and DQB1; approximately 500 for DQA1; approximately 610 for DPA1; roughly 470 for DPB1. About 5 DR-DQ haplotypes were handled as single units for association and clustering, since linkage in the cohort was strong. Among under 450 genotyped donors of the cohort, an average of around 240,000 unique TCR beta nucleotide sequences were sequenced per donor, roughly 20% of them non-productive. Here is what the overall study found, with its caveats: A cluster of highly shared sequence variants was judged likely to be a technical artifact of the sequencing pipeline. The authors suggested that the approach could potentially be generalized to other disease states and immunological phenotypes. The cohort was sequenced for TCR beta chains only, and without alpha or paired-chain data the features that could be detected were limited. In the study, 150 to 200 TCR beta chains were listed as associated with cytomegalovirus. A later analysis found that TCR association rates varied across HLA loci, with DRB1 alleles showing the most associated TCRs and HLA-C alleles the fewest. Compared with equally common non-associated chains, HLA-associated TCR beta chains in a later analysis were more clonally expanded and had lower generation probabilities. When HLA alleles, especially DR and DQ, strongly co-occurred, TCR associations were difficult to assign to individual alleles. A further reported finding was that TCR beta sequences accurately predicted the HLA-A and HLA-B alleles for most subjects in the first cohort. An association between a missense DCLRE1C variant and V-gene and J-gene trimming of TCR beta chains was found in a later genetic analysis and replicated in an independent cohort. According to a later analysis, most CMV-associated TCR beta chains appeared to be HLA-restricted, and the HLA associations seemed to be driven largely by CMV exposure. Presence/absence analyses assumed roughly uniform sequencing depth across donors, an assumption that may not hold. According to a later analysis, parvovirus B19, influenza, CMV and Epstein-Barr virus appeared linked to several top co-occurrence clusters. Most TCR sequences were seen in very few donors, while some public TCRs were found in many individuals. At a false discovery rate of 0.05, a later analysis linked some 17,000 TCR beta sequences to specific HLA alleles. Because counts were too low, under 20 rarely observed V segments, including chromosome 9 orphons, were left out of the earlier analysis of some 640 of the donors. In both the original and validation cohorts, the classifier was reported to diagnose cytomegalovirus status with high specificity and sensitivity. Some IMGT-functional V segments, including TRBV6-2 and TRBV6-3, could not be distinguished by the 87-base-pair reads and were therefore excluded. Correlated functional status among segregating V segments might be attributable to linkage disequilibrium, but an unknown experimental factor could not be ruled out. Because some donors lacked HLA typing at each locus, the association tests relied only on the typed subset. In an earlier analysis of some 550 of the donors, most TCR beta V segments were observed in productive rearrangements about 90% or about 30% of the time, broadly matching IMGT annotations. The only immune exposure information available for the cohort was CMV serostatus. A few of the identified cytomegalovirus-associated TCR beta chains were confirmed in vitro to be specific for cytomegalovirus antigens. In a later genetic analysis, fewer N-insertions in productive TCRs were reported among donors in an Asian-associated ancestry cluster than the roughly 700-donor mean.

The source is a man aged 25-45 years in good health and CMV-seronegative. Sequenced sample: PBMCs. This chain joins TRBV9 to TRBJ1-2; 11 bases in the junction line up with TRBD1. The nucleotide sequence reads as follows: TGTGCCAGCAGCGTAGTGGGACAGGGGGGCAGCGGGCACTATGGCTACACCTTC. It codes for CASSVVGQGGSGHYGYTF. Where the CDR3 stops, the reference TRBV9 and TRBJ1-2 genes take over; the full variable domain is DSGVTQTPKHLITATGQRVTLRCSPRSGDLSVYWYQQSLDQGLQFLIQYYNGEERAKGNILERFSAQQFPDLHSELNLSSLELGDSALYFCASSVVGQGGSGHYGYTFGSGTRLTVV.